Only a few counts were recorded for the clone carrying this T cell receptor (beta chain). Its antigen remains unknown. V shed 6 bases and J 14 bases; nucleotides not matched to a gene: 4. The germline gives CDR1 MNHEY, CDR2 SVGAGI. CDR3 length equals 11 residues. This record comes from a study of beta chain features in type 1 diabetes. What was sequenced were expressed TCRB transcripts, since all of the isolated RNA had been reverse transcribed. TCRdb's copy holds only in-frame clones and misses some; the assay was immunoSEQ multiplex PCR. This sample carries some 180,000 clones, about 13% of them seen once, and the ten largest clones take less than 0.7%. Study-wide results and limits: Sequencing from cDNA could over-represent high-TCR-expressing cells.

This receptor was identified in a woman under 30 in good health. The specimen was central memory CD4+ T cells from blood. This rearrangement joins TRBV6-5 to TRBJ2-1, with 10 bases matching TRBD2. In nucleotides, the CDR3 is TGTGCCAGCAGGGGGACTAGCGCCGAGTTCTTC. Its translation: CASRGTSAEFF.